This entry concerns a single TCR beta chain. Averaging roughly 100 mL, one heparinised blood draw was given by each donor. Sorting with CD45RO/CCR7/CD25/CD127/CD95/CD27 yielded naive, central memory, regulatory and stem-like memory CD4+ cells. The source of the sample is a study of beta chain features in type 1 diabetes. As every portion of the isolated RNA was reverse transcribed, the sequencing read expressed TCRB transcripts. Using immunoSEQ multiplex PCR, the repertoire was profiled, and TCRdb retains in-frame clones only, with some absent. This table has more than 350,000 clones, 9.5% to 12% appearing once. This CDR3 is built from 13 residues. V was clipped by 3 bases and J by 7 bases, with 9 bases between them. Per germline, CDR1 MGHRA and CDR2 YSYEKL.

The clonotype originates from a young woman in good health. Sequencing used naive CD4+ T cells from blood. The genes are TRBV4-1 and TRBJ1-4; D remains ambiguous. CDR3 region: CASSQLFGEKLFF. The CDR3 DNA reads TGCGCCAGCAGCCAGCTTTTTGGTGAAAAACTGTTTTTT.